Presented here are 21 T cell receptor beta chains from one specimen sequenced in a study of cytomegalovirus exposure and HLA in healthy donors. The PCR was carried out with 60 Vbeta primers and 13 Jbeta primers. Assay: immunoSEQ multiplex PCR; the TCRdb copy retains only in-frame clones and omits some. The sample yields about 190,000 clones, over 70% seen once. Material: PBMCs. These receptors were taken from a woman aged 18-30 years in good health and CMV-seronegative.

This sequence joins TRBV7-9 and TRBJ2-3; 8 bases agree with TRBD1. CDR3 length: 12 residues. Germline V lookup: CDR1 SEHNR, CDR2 FQNEAQ (reference sequence). The CDR3 spells CSIDRGADTQYF. In nucleotides, the CDR3 is TGTTCCATCGACAGGGGCGCAGATACGCAGTATTTT. Complete variable domain (other parts from reference TRBV7-9 and TRBJ2-3): DTGVSQNPRHKITKRGQNVTFRCDPISEHNRLYWYRQTLGQGPEFLTYFQNEAQLEKSRLLSDRFSAERPKGSFSTLEIQRTEQGDSAMYLCSIDRGADTQYFGPGTRLTVL.

This clone was recorded once. The gene calls are TRBV19 and TRBJ1-5, with TRBD1 matching over 7 bases. The ends lost 3 bases at V and 4 bases at J; junction bases unmatched: 3. The CDR3 is 14 residues long. CDR1 is LNHDA, CDR2 SQIVND, per germline (reference sequence). CDR3 nucleotides: TGTGCCAGTAGTATTACAGGGGAGAATCAGCCCCAGCATTTT. This translates into CASSITGENQPQHF.

The rearrangement uses TRBV19 and TRBJ2-5; a possible D gene is TRBD1 (6 bases). Germline CDR1 reads LNHDA; CDR2 reads SQIVND (reference sequence). The CDR3 loop spans 15 amino acids. Trimming removed 4 bases at V and 7 bases at J, with 19 bases between. CDR3 nucleotides: TGTGCCAGTAGTAGAGGGACAAGCCACCAGGGGACCCAGTACTTC. It codes for CASSRGTSHQGTQYF.

Turning to this clone: This sample includes further DNA sequences coding for the same CDR3. This chain joins TRBV19 and TRBJ2-2; 8 bases line up with TRBD1. Germline CDR1 is LNHDA and CDR2 is SQIVND (reference sequence). The CDR3 covers 15 residues. V trimming: 4 bases; J trimming: 1 base; junction bases outside the gene matches: 2. The CDR3 coding sequence is TGTGCCAGTAGTAGCGGGACAGGGAACACCGGGGAGCTGTTTTTT. The encoded protein is CASSSGTGNTGELFF.

J is TRBJ2-7 and V is TRBV7-2; a weak D match, TRBD2 (5 bases). The germline V and J ends were trimmed by 1 base and 0 bases, with 7 bases remaining between them. CDR3 size: 14 residues. Germline CDR1 SGHTA, CDR2 FQGNSA. The CDR3 bases are TGTGCCAGCAGCTTAGAACGGGGCTCCTACGAGCAGTACTTC. This sequence encodes CASSLERGSYEQYF. The full variable domain, with the rest looked up from reference TRBV7-2 and TRBJ2-7, is GAGVSQSPSNKVTEKGKDVELRCDPISGHTALYWYRQSLGQGLEFLIYFQGNSAPDKSGLPSDRFSAERTGGSVSTLTIQRTQQEDSAVYLCASSLERGSYEQYFGPGTRLTVT.

The sample holds a few counts of this clone. The chain uses TRBV27 and TRBJ1-5; TRBD1 matches at 9 bases. Germline-derived CDR1 and CDR2 are MNHEY and SMNVEV (reference sequence). V shed 8 bases, J shed 4 bases, and the junction held 6 bases outside the gene matches. The CDR3 length is 14 residues. CDR3 in DNA: TGTGCCAGCCGGGACAGGGCTTTGAATCAGCCCCAGCATTTT. The encoded protein is CASRDRALNQPQHF.

V and J are TRBV19 and TRBJ1-5; 8 bases match TRBD1. CDR1 is LNHDA, CDR2 SQIVND, per germline (reference sequence). V lost 5 bases to trimming and J lost 6 bases; unmatched junction nucleotides: 9. This CDR3 region has 15 residues. As DNA, the CDR3 is TGTGCCAGTAGTTCGACCGGGGGACAGGTTCAGCCCCAGCATTTT. Translation: CASSSTGGQVQPQHF.

The gene calls are TRBV19 and TRBJ1-5; the D is unclear. The CDR3 consists of 13 residues. V lost 6 bases and J 7 bases, leaving 13 bases between the germline ends. Germline loops: CDR1 LNHDA, CDR2 SQIVND (reference sequence). CDR3 in amino acids: CASSTGIRQPQHF. The CDR3, as DNA: TGTGCCAGTAGCACCGGTATACGGCAGCCCCAGCATTTT.

V gene TRBV27 combines with J gene TRBJ1-4, with D possibly being TRBD1 (6 bases). The CDR3 extends over 16 amino acids. V was cut by 2 bases and J by 7 bases, with 17 bases left in between. In germline, CDR1 is MNHEY, CDR2 SMNVEV (reference sequence). This CDR3 reads CASSLIRGKRFEKLFF. The CDR3 DNA sequence: TGTGCCAGCAGTTTAATCAGGGGCAAAAGGTTTGAAAAACTGTTTTTT. The variable domain in full, completed from reference TRBV27 and TRBJ1-4, reads EAQVTQNPRYLITVTGKKLTVTCSQNMNHEYMSWYRQDPGLGLRQIYYSMNVEVTDKGDVPEGYKVSRKEKRNFPLILESPSPNQTSLYFCASSLIRGKRFEKLFFGSGTQLSVL.

The chain recombines TRBV5-4 with TRBJ2-1; the D is unclear. The CDR3 consists of 12 residues. CDR1 SGHNT and CDR2 YYREEE come from the germline V gene (reference sequence). V lost 3 bases to trimming and J lost 8 bases, with 9 bases between them. This chain's CDR3 is CASSSEVHEQFF. DNA for the CDR3: TGTGCCAGCAGCTCCGAGGTCCATGAGCAGTTCTTC.

The rearrangement joins TRBV28 to TRBJ2-3; 7 nucleotides line up with TRBD1. The CDR3 contains 18 residues. V lost 4 bases, J lost 7 bases, and 20 bases stayed unmatched. The germline V gene encodes CDR1 MDHEN and CDR2 SYDVKM. The CDR3 is CASSYPKEQGITRYTQYF. The CDR3 bases are TGTGCCAGCAGTTACCCAAAGGAACAGGGGATAACCAGATATACGCAGTATTTT.

The rearrangement joins TRBV9 to TRBJ2-5, with D tentatively TRBD1 (6 bases). Looked up from germline, CDR1 is SGDLS and CDR2 is YYNGEE. The CDR3 spans 15 residues. Trimming removed 4 bases from V and 5 bases from J, with 18 bases in between. The CDR3 bases are TGTGCCAGCAGCTTTCGGACAGCCCGAGGGGAGACCCAGTACTTC. Protein sequence: CASSFRTARGETQYF.

The chain couples TRBV28 to TRBJ1-3; 10 nucleotides line up with TRBD1. CDR3 length equals 16 residues. V trimming: 4 bases; J trimming: 3 bases; junction bases outside the gene matches: 6. Germline CDR1 reads MDHEN; CDR2 reads SYDVKM. The CDR3, as DNA: TGTGCCAGCAGTTCGACAGGGGGCGTCTTTGGAAACACCATATATTTT. Translating it yields CASSSTGGVFGNTIYF.

The chain links TRBV28 to TRBJ1-2; possible D gene TRBD1, 5 bases. Per germline, CDR1 MDHEN and CDR2 SYDVKM. The CDR3 totals 14 residues. V lost 3 bases and J 4 bases, leaving 12 bases between the germline ends. The CDR3 DNA reads as TGTGCCAGCAGTTTGTTCGGGGGGGGCTATGGCTACACCTTC. It yields the protein CASSLFGGGYGYTF.

The chain employs TRBV28 and TRBJ1-5; TRBD1 aligns across 9 bases. Germline-derived CDR1 and CDR2 are MDHEN and SYDVKM. V lost 6 bases to trimming and J lost 6 bases; unmatched junction nucleotides: 6. This CDR3 spans 14 amino acids. The CDR3 bases are TGTGCCAGCAGCCAAACAGGGGGCACTCAGCCCCAGCATTTT. Protein: CASSQTGGTQPQHF.

The V call is TRBV4-3, the J call TRBJ2-3, with D tentatively TRBD2 (6 bases). V was pared by 4 bases and J by 2 bases, with 10 bases between. This CDR3 region has 14 residues. CDR1 and CDR2 from the germline V gene are LGHNA and YSLEER. The CDR3 region has the DNA TGCGCCAGCAGCCGGGCGGGGTACACAGATACGCAGTATTTT. This gives the protein CASSRAGYTDTQYF.

The chain couples TRBV5-1 to TRBJ2-5, with 7 positions matching TRBD1. Unmatched junction bases numbered 7, after V lost 6 bases and J lost 2 bases. The CDR3 runs to 14 residues. From germline, CDR1 is SGHRS and CDR2 YFSETQ. CDR3 protein: CASTPDRPQETQYF. The CDR3 nucleotides are TGCGCCAGCACCCCGGACAGGCCGCAAGAGACCCAGTACTTC.

This chain uses TRBV6-6 with TRBJ2-1, with TRBD1 matching 8 bases. Germline CDR1 and CDR2: MNHNY and SVGAGI (reference sequence). Losses at the gene ends were 6 bases for V and 5 bases for J; bases not matched to a gene: 6. The CDR3 consists of 14 residues. The CDR3 DNA reads as TGTGCCAGCAGAACCGGGACAGGAAACAATGAGCAGTTCTTC. This translates into CASRTGTGNNEQFF.

This clone was seen a few times. The chain carries TRBV10-3 and TRBJ1-4, with a weak D call TRBD1 (5 bases). CDR3 length equals 17 residues. Germline V CDR1 and CDR2: ENHRY, SYGVKD. V was shortened by 2 bases and J by 8 bases, with 21 bases between the two germline ends. The CDR3 loop reads CAISEMGPTITGEKLFF. The CDR3 region has the DNA TGTGCCATCAGTGAGATGGGGCCTACCATCACCGGGGAAAAACTGTTTTTT.

J is TRBJ2-3 and V is TRBV29-1, with D maybe TRBD1 (6 bases). In germline, CDR1 is SQVTM, CDR2 ANQGSEA. With 1 base removed from V and 0 bases from J, the gap between germline ends came to 11 bases. The CDR3 extends over 15 amino acids. CDR3 protein: CSVEVGAESTDTQYF. For the CDR3, the DNA is TGCAGCGTTGAAGTGGGGGCCGAAAGCACAGATACGCAGTATTTT.

This clone was seen a single time. This chain links TRBV10-1 with TRBJ2-1, with D tentatively TRBD2 (6 bases). V was clipped by 3 bases and J by 1 base, with 10 bases between them. CDR3 size: 15 residues. Germline CDR1 WNHNN, CDR2 SYGVQD (reference sequence). CDR3 nucleotides: TGCGCCAGCAGTGACTCGGGGGATTCCTACAATGAGCAGTTCTTC. Protein: CASSDSGDSYNEQFF.